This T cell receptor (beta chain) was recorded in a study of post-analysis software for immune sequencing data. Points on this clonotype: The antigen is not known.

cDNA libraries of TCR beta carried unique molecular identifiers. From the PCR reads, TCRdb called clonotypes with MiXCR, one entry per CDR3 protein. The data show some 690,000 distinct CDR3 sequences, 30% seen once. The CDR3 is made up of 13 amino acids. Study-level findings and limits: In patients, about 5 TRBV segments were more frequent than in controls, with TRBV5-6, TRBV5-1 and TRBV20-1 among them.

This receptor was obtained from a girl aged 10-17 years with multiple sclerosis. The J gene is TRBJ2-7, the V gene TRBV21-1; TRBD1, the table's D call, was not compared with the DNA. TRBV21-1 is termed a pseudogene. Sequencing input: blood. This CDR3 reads CASMPTETYEQYF. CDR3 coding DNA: TGTGCCAGCATGCCGACAGAAACCTACGAGCAGTACTTC.